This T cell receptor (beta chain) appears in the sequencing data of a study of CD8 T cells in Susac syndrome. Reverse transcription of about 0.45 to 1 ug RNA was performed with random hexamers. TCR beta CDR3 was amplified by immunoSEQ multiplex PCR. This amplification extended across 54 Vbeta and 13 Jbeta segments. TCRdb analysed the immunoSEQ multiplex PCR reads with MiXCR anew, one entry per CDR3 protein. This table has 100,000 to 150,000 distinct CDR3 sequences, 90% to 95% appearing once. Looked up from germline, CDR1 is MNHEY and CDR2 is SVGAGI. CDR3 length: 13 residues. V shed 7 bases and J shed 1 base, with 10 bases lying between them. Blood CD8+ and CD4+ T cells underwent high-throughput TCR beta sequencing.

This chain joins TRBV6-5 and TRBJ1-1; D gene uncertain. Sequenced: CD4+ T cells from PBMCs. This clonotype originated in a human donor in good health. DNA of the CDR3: TGTGCCAGCATCCGCCCAGGGAACACTGAAGCTTTCTTT. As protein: CASIRPGNTEAFF.